This TCR beta chain was recovered during a study of chemoradiotherapy in HPV16-positive cancers. Study overall: Candidate HPV-specific T-cell clones and common TCR motifs came from functional assays in two HPV16-positive patients. Overall study results and limits: Functional assays defining HPV-specific T cells used only two HPV16-positive patients. Candidate HPV-specific clones and E7-related TCR motifs grew in tumor during treatment.

Over chemoradiotherapy, repertoires were sampled more than once. Germline V lookup: CDR1 MGHRA, CDR2 YSYEKL. The CDR3 has 17 amino acids. Losses at the gene ends were 1 base for V and 4 bases for J; bases not matched to a gene: 6. Remarks on this clone: The antigen is not known.

Repertoires were generated with immunoSEQ multiplex PCR, while TCRdb's copy carries only in-frame clones and drops some. The sample includes over 10,000 clones, approximately 89% seen only once; the top ten take around a fifth. This sequence was found in a human donor with HPV-associated anogenital cancer. Sequencing was performed on blood, taken from a patient who underwent chemoradiotherapy. The chain is built from TRBV4-1 and TRBJ2-1; TRBD1 agrees at 11 bases. Here the CDR3 reads CASSQARGQGAYNEQFF. CDR3 in DNA: TGCGCCAGCAGCCAAGCCCGCGGACAGGGGGCTTACAATGAGCAGTTCTTC.